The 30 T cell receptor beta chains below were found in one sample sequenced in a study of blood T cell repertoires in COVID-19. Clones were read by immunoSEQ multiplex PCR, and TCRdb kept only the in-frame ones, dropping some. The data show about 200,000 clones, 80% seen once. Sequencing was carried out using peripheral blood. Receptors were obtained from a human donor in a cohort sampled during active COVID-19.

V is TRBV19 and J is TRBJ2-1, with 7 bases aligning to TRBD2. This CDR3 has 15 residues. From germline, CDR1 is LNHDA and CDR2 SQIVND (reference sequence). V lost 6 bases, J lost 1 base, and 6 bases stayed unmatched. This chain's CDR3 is CASSLGGNSYNEQFF. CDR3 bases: TGTGCCAGTAGCCTGGGAGGGAATTCCTACAATGAGCAGTTCTTC.

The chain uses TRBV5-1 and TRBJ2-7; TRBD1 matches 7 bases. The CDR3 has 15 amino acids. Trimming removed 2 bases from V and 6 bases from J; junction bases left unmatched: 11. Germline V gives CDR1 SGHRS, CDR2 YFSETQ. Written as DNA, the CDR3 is TGCGCCAGCAGCTTTTTCACAGGGGATCTGGGCGAGCAGTACTTC. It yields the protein CASSFFTGDLGEQYF.

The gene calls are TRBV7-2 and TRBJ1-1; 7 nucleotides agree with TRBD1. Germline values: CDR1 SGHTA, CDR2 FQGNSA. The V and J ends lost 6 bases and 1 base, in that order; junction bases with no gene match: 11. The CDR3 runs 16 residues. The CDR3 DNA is TGTGCCAGCAGTTCAGAACGTAGGACAGGGAACACTGAAGCTTTCTTT. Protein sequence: CASSSERRTGNTEAFF.

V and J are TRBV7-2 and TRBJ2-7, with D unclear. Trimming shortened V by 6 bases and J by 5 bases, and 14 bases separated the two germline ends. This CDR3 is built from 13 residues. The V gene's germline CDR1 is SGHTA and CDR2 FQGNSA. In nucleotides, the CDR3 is TGTGCCAGCAGGTTTCCACCCGAGAACGAGCAGTACTTC. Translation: CASRFPPENEQYF.

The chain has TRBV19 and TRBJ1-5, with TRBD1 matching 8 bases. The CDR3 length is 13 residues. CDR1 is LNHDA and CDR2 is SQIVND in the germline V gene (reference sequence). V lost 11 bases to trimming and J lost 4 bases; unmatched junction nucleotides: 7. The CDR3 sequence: CAWGQDENQPQHF. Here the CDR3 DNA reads TGTGCCTGGGGACAGGACGAAAATCAGCCCCAGCATTTT.

The CDR3 coding sequence is TGTGCCAGCAGTTCCCCAGGTAGGGGGGGACTTTACGAGCAGTACTTC. It translates to CASSSPGRGGLYEQYF. The chain recombines TRBV6-2 or TRBV6-3 with TRBJ2-7; D possibly corresponds to TRBD2 (7 bases). The CDR3 consists of 16 residues. Germline values: CDR1 MNHEY, CDR2 SVGEGT. Trimming took 4 bases from V and 4 from J, leaving 20 bases between them.

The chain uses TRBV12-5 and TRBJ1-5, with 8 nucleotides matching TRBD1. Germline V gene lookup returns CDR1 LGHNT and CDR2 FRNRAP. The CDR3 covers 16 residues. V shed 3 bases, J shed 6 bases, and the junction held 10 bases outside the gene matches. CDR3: CASGLDWTGSSQPQHF. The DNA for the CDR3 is TGTGCTAGTGGTTTAGACTGGACAGGGTCAAGTCAGCCCCAGCATTTT.

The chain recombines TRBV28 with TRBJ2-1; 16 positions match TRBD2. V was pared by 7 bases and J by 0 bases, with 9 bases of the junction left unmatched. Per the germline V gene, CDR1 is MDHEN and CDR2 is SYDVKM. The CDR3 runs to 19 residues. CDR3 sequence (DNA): TGTGCCAGCACCCCTTCGGGACTAGCGGGAGGGAGCTCCTACAATGAGCAGTTCTTC. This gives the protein CASTPSGLAGGSSYNEQFF.

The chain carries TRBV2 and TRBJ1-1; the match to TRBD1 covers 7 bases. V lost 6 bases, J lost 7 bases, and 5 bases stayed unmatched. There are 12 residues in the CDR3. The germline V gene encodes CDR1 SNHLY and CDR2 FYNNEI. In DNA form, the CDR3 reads TGTGCCAGCAGGGGCCAGGGGGGTGAAGCTTTCTTT. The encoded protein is CASRGQGGEAFF.

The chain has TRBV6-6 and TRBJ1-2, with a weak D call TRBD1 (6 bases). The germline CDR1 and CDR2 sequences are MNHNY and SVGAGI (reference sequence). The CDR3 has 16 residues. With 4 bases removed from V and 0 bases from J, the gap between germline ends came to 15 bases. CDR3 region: CASSLSLGTPNYGYTF. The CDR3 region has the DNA TGTGCCAGCAGTTTGAGCCTCGGGACACCTAACTATGGCTACACCTTC.

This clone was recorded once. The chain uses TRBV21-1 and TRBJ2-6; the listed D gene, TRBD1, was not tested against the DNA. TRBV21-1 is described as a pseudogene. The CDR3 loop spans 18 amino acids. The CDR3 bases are TGTGCCAGCAGCAAAAAGGGGACAGGTCTCTCTGGGGCCAACGTCCTGACTTTC. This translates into CASSKKGTGLSGANVLTF.

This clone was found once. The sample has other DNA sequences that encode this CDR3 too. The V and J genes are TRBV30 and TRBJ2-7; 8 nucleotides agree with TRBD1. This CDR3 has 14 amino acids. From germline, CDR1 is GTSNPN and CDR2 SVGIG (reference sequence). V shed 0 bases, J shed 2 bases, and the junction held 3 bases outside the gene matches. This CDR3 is CAWSVGRGPYEQYF. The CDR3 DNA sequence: TGTGCCTGGAGTGTAGGCAGGGGGCCCTACGAGCAGTACTTC.

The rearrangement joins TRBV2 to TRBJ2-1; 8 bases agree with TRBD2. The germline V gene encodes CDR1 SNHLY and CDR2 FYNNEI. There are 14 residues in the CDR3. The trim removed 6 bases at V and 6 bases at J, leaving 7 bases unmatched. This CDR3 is CASSETSVGNEQFF. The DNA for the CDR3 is TGTGCCAGCAGCGAGACTAGCGTCGGCAATGAGCAGTTCTTC.

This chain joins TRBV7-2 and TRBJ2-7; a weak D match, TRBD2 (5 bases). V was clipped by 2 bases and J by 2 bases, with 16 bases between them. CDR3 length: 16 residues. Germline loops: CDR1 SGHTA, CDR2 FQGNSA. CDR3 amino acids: CASSLRSWESTYEQYF. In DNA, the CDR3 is TGTGCCAGCAGCTTAAGGTCCTGGGAGAGCACCTACGAGCAGTACTTC.

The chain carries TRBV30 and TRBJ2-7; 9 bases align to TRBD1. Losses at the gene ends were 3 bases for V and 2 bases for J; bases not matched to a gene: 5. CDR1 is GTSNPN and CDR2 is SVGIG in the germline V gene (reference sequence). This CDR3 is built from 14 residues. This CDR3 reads CAWRGQGLAYEQYF. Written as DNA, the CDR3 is TGTGCCTGGAGAGGACAGGGGCTAGCCTACGAGCAGTACTTC.

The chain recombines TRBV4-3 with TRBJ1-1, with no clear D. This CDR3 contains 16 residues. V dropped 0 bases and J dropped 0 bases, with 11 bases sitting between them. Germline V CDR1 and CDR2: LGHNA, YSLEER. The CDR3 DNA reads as TGCGCCAGCAGCCAAGATTTCGGAGGGATGAACACTGAAGCTTTCTTT. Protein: CASSQDFGGMNTEAFF.

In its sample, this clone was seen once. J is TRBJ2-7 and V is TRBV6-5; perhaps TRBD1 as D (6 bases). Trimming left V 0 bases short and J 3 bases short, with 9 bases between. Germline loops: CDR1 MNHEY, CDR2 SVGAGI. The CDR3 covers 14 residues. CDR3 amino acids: CASSYSGTHYEQYF. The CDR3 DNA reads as TGTGCCAGCAGTTACTCCGGGACACACTACGAGCAGTACTTC.

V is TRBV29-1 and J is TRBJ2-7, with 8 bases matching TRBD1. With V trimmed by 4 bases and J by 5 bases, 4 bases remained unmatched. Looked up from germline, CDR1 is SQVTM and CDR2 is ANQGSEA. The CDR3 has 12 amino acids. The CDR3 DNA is TGCAGCGTTGGAGACAGGGGTAACGAGCAGTACTTC. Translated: CSVGDRGNEQYF.

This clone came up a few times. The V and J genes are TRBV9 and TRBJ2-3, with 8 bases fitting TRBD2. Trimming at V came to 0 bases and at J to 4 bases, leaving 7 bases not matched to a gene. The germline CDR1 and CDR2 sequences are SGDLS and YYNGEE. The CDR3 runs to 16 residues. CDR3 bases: TGTGCCAGCAGCGTAGATAACGGGAGGGCCCCAGATACGCAGTATTTT. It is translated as CASSVDNGRAPDTQYF.

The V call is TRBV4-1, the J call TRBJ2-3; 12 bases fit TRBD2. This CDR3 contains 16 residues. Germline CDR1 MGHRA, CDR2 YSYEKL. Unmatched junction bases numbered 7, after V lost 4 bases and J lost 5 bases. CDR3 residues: CASSPQPGLAGDTQYF. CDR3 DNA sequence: TGCGCCAGCAGCCCCCAACCGGGACTAGCGGGAGATACGCAGTATTTT.

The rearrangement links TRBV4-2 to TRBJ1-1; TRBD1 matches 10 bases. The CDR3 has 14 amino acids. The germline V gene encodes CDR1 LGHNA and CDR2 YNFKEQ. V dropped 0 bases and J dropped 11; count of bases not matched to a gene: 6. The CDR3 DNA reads TGTGCCAGCAGCCAAGATGGGACAGGGGAGGACGCTTTCTTT. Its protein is CASSQDGTGEDAFF.

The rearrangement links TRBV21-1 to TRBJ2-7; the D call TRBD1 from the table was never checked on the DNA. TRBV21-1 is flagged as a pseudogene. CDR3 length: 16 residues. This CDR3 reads CASSTEDPGQGHEQYF. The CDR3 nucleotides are TGTGCCAGCAGCACGGAAGATCCGGGACAGGGCCACGAGCAGTACTTC.

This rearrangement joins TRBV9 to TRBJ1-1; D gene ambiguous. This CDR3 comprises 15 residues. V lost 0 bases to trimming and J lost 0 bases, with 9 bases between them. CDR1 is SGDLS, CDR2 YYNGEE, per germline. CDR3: CASSVGGVMNTEAFF. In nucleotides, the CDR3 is TGTGCCAGCAGCGTAGGAGGAGTCATGAACACTGAAGCTTTCTTT.

The CDR3 is CASSRRVVSSYNEQFF. DNA for the CDR3: TGTGCCAGCAGTCGCCGAGTGGTGAGCTCCTACAATGAGCAGTTCTTC. The J gene is TRBJ2-1, the V gene TRBV6-6; no clear D gene. The CDR3 has 16 amino acids. The germline CDR1 and CDR2 sequences are MNHNY and SVGAGI (reference sequence). V lost 5 bases and J 0 bases, leaving 14 bases between the germline ends.

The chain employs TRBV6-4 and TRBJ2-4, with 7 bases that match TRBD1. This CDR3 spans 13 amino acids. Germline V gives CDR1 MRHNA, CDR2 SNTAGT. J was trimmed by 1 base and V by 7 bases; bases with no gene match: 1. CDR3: CASTTGAKNIQYF. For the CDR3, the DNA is TGTGCCAGCACGACAGGGGCCAAAAACATTCAGTACTTC.

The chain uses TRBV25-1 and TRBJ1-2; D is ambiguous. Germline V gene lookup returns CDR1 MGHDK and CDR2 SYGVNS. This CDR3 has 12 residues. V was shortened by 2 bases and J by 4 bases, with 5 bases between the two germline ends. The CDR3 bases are TGTGCCAGCAGTGAACTTTCCTATGGCTACACCTTC. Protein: CASSELSYGYTF.

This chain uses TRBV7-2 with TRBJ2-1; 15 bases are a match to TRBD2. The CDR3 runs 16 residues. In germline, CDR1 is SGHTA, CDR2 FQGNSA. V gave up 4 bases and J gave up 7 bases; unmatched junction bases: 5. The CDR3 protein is CASSWTSGRAGNEQFF. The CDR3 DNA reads TGTGCCAGCAGCTGGACTAGCGGGAGGGCGGGAAATGAGCAGTTCTTC.

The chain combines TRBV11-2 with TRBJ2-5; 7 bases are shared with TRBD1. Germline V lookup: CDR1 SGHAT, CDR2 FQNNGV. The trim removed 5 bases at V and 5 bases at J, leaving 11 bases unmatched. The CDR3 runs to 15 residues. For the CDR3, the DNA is TGTGCCAGCAGCCCCTACGGACAGGCTGGGGAGACCCAGTACTTC. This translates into CASSPYGQAGETQYF.

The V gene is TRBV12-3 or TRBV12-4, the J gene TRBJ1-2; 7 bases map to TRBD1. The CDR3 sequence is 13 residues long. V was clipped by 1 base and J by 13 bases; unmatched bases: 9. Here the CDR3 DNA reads TGTGCCAGCAGTTTAGGACAGGGATTTCTGGTCACCTTC. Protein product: CASSLGQGFLVTF.

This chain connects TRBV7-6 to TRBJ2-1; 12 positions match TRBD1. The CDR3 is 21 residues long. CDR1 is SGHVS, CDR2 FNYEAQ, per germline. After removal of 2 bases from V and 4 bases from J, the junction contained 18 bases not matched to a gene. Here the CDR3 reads CASSLIGARDRGRTGYNEQFF. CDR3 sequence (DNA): TGTGCCAGCAGCTTAATTGGGGCCCGGGACAGGGGGCGAACTGGGTACAATGAGCAGTTCTTC.